Each of the 30 T cell receptor beta chains below was sequenced from the same sample in a study of cytomegalovirus exposure and HLA in healthy donors. The primer mix had 60 Vbeta and 13 Jbeta primers. This table comes from immunoSEQ multiplex PCR, and its TCRdb copy is limited to in-frame clones, with some not included. The top ten clones hold 2.1% of a sample with around 91,000 clones, roughly 80% of them seen once. The sample comprised PBMCs. Every receptor here comes from a man aged 18 to 29 in good health and CMV-seronegative.

This chain connects TRBV30 to TRBJ1-2; a weak D match, TRBD1 (5 bases). Between the trimmed V and J ends, which lost 4 bases and 5 bases, there was a span of 14 bases. The germline V gene has CDR1 GTSNPN and CDR2 SVGIG (reference sequence). CDR3 length: 13 residues. The CDR3 spells CAWKAVGGYGYTF. As DNA, the CDR3 is TGTGCCTGGAAAGCCGTGGGGGGTTATGGCTACACCTTC.

The V and J genes are TRBV2 and TRBJ2-5; TRBD2 is a possible D gene (5 bases). V lost 6 bases and J 1 base, leaving 9 bases between the germline ends. Germline CDR1 is SNHLY and CDR2 is FYNNEI. The CDR3 sequence is 13 residues long. The CDR3 sequence is CASREVLQETQYF. DNA for the CDR3: TGTGCCAGCAGGGAGGTCCTCCAAGAGACCCAGTACTTC.

The J gene is TRBJ2-7, the V gene TRBV28; D unclear. CDR1 and CDR2 (germline): MDHEN, SYDVKM. CDR3 size: 11 residues. V was shortened by 6 bases and J by 2 bases, with 5 bases between the two germline ends. The CDR3 bases are TGTGCCAGCAGCGGAGCCTACGAGCAGTACTTC. Its translation is CASSGAYEQYF.

The chain recombines TRBV5-6 with TRBJ2-4; 7 bases match TRBD2. V dropped 6 bases and J dropped 0; count of bases not matched to a gene: 3. Germline CDR1 SGHDT, CDR2 YYEEEE. The CDR3 spans 14 residues. Here the CDR3 DNA reads TGTGCCAGCACCTGGGGGGGAGCCAAAAACATTCAGTACTTC. As protein: CASTWGGAKNIQYF.

This clone has only one observation. The chain carries TRBV7-9 and TRBJ1-1; 12 bases are shared with TRBD1. The V gene end was trimmed by 6 bases and the J gene end by 5 bases; junction bases not matched to a gene: 4. Germline CDR1 SEHNR, CDR2 FQNEAQ (reference sequence). The CDR3 is 14 amino acids. In nucleotides, the CDR3 is TGTGCCAGCAGGGGGACAGGGGGCGTAACTGAAGCTTTCTTT. It codes for CASRGTGGVTEAFF.

V gene TRBV30 combines with J gene TRBJ2-7, with 12 bases lining up with TRBD1. This CDR3 is 15 amino acids long. The V gene's germline CDR1 is GTSNPN and CDR2 SVGIG (reference sequence). The V and J ends lost 5 bases and 7 bases, in that order; junction bases with no gene match: 12. The CDR3 nucleotides read TGTGCCTGGGGCATACCGGGACAGGGGGCGCGGGAGCAGTACTTC. Translation gives CAWGIPGQGAREQYF.

The chain couples TRBV28 to TRBJ1-5, with D perhaps matching TRBD1 (6 bases). The CDR3 contains 13 residues. Looked up from germline, CDR1 is MDHEN and CDR2 is SYDVKM. V lost 7 bases, J lost 4 bases, and 11 bases lay in between. This CDR3 reads CASTSQGNQPQHF. DNA for the CDR3: TGTGCCAGCACCTCACAGGGAAATCAGCCCCAGCATTTT.

This clone appeared a few times. The chain links TRBV4-3 to TRBJ2-7; possibly TRBD2 for D (6 bases). The CDR3 contains 16 residues. Germline V gives CDR1 LGHNA, CDR2 YSLEER. V dropped 4 bases and J dropped 0 bases, with 16 bases sitting between them. The CDR3 region has the DNA TGCGCCAGCAGCCGCAGTTTGGGGGGATCCTCCTACGAGCAGTACTTC. Translated: CASSRSLGGSSYEQYF.

The chain uses TRBV9 and TRBJ2-7, with a possible D match to TRBD2 (6 bases). V shed 3 bases and J shed 4 bases, with 14 bases lying between them. CDR1 is SGDLS and CDR2 is YYNGEE in the germline V gene. The CDR3 sequence is 14 residues long. CDR3: CASSATGTAYEQYF. CDR3 nucleotide sequence: TGTGCCAGCAGCGCAACCGGGACTGCGTACGAGCAGTACTTC.

This chain links TRBV28 with TRBJ2-1; 10 bases map to TRBD2. The trim removed 2 bases at V and 7 bases at J, leaving 11 bases unmatched. The CDR3 consists of 17 residues. The germline V gene has CDR1 MDHEN and CDR2 SYDVKM. The CDR3 bases are TGTGCCAGCAGTTTACGGCCTAGCGGGAGTAATAGGAATGAGCAGTTCTTC. This encodes CASSLRPSGSNRNEQFF.

V usage is TRBV11-3 and J usage is TRBJ2-1; no reliable D call. Germline CDR1 reads SGHNT; CDR2 reads YENEEA. V was clipped by 4 bases and J by 8 bases, with 9 bases between them. This CDR3 contains 12 residues. In DNA, the CDR3 is TGTGCCAGCAGCTCGAGATCTTATGAGCAGTTCTTC. Its protein product is CASSSRSYEQFF.

The gene calls are TRBV28 and TRBJ1-2, with 7 bases fitting TRBD1. Trimming cost V 6 bases and J 4 bases; bases outside gene matches: 8. This CDR3 region has 14 residues. Germline V gene sequence: CDR1 MDHEN, CDR2 SYDVKM. The chain's CDR3 is CASSRTGGLYGYTF. The CDR3 DNA sequence: TGTGCCAGCAGCCGGACAGGCGGACTCTATGGCTACACCTTC.

The chain links TRBV5-4 to TRBJ2-5, with 11 nucleotides matching TRBD2. The trim removed 2 bases at V and 2 bases at J, leaving 11 bases unmatched. The CDR3 consists of 18 residues. In germline, CDR1 is SGHNT, CDR2 YYREEE (reference sequence). In DNA form, the CDR3 reads TGTGCCAGCAGCTTATGGGCTAGCGGGAGGTCCGGACAAGAGACCCAGTACTTC. Its protein product is CASSLWASGRSGQETQYF.

This rearrangement joins TRBV30 to TRBJ2-7; perhaps TRBD2 as D (6 bases). V gave up 0 bases and J gave up 0 bases, with 9 bases separating them. Germline CDR1 and CDR2: GTSNPN and SVGIG (reference sequence). CDR3 size: 14 residues. The CDR3 protein is CAWSVGGDSYEQYF. The CDR3 coding sequence is TGTGCCTGGAGTGTCGGGGGAGACTCCTACGAGCAGTACTTC.

V gene TRBV30 combines with J gene TRBJ1-2; TRBD1 matches 8 bases. The CDR3 has 14 amino acids. Losses at the gene ends were 2 bases for V and 8 bases for J; bases not matched to a gene: 10. Germline-derived CDR1 and CDR2 are GTSNPN and SVGIG (reference sequence). The CDR3 DNA reads TGTGCCTGGAGTCCGACAAGGACAGGGAACGGCTACACCTTC. Translating it yields CAWSPTRTGNGYTF.

In its sample, this clone was seen a few times. The chain recombines TRBV5-1 with TRBJ2-4; a possible D gene is TRBD2 (6 bases). Germline V gives CDR1 SGHRS, CDR2 YFSETQ. The CDR3 is 13 residues long. Trimming pared 4 bases from V and 9 bases from J, leaving 14 bases between. Here the CDR3 reads CASSRRGDGIQYF. The CDR3 DNA follows: TGCGCCAGCAGCCGGAGGGGCGATGGCATTCAGTACTTC.

A single count supports this clone. This chain connects TRBV30 to TRBJ2-3; 8 positions agree with TRBD2. Germline assignment: CDR1 GTSNPN and CDR2 SVGIG (reference sequence). V was clipped by 5 bases and J by 4 bases; unmatched bases: 8. CDR3 size: 14 residues. CDR3 bases: TGTGCCTGGGGGGTAGCGGGGTGGTCAGATACGCAGTATTTT. Translated, it gives CAWGVAGWSDTQYF.

This chain uses TRBV25-1 with TRBJ2-1, with TRBD2 as a possible D gene (6 bases). CDR3 length: 17 residues. The ends were cut back, 2 bases at V and 2 bases at J, with 16 bases in the middle. Germline CDR1 is MGHDK and CDR2 is SYGVNS. The DNA of the CDR3 is TGTGCCAGCAGTGAAGCGAGTAGCGGAGCCACCTACAATGAGCAGTTCTTC. It codes for CASSEASSGATYNEQFF.

The V call is TRBV5-1, the J call TRBJ2-5; D unresolved. CDR3 length: 12 amino acids. Germline-derived CDR1 and CDR2 are SGHRS and YFSETQ. Between the trimmed V and J ends, which lost 0 bases and 5 bases, there was a span of 5 bases. The CDR3 DNA reads as TGCGCCAGCAGCTTGGCCGGGGAGACCCAGTACTTC. Translated, it gives CASSLAGETQYF.

The chain has TRBV9 and TRBJ2-1; 11 positions match TRBD2. Germline V CDR1 and CDR2: SGDLS, YYNGEE. The CDR3 has 15 amino acids. Trimming at V came to 4 bases and at J to 8 bases, leaving 8 bases not matched to a gene. Here the CDR3 DNA reads TGTGCCAGCAGCCCCCGAGTAGCGGGAGGGTATGAGCAGTTCTTC. This gives the protein CASSPRVAGGYEQFF.

This chain links TRBV19 with TRBJ1-5; D unclear. Between the trimmed V and J ends, which lost 5 bases and 0 bases, there was a span of 5 bases. CDR1 LNHDA and CDR2 SQIVND come from the germline V gene (reference sequence). This CDR3 contains 13 residues. The chain's CDR3 is CASSFRSNQPQHF. CDR3 nucleotides: TGTGCCAGTAGTTTCCGTAGCAATCAGCCCCAGCATTTT.

The chain employs TRBV6-5 and TRBJ1-2; 8 bases align to TRBD1. V gave up 8 bases and J gave up 4 bases; unmatched junction bases: 3. Germline assignment: CDR1 MNHEY and CDR2 SVGAGI. The CDR3 runs 12 residues. CDR3: CASHRGAYGYTF. The CDR3 region has the DNA TGTGCCAGCCACAGGGGGGCCTATGGCTACACCTTC.

The chain recombines TRBV28 with TRBJ2-7; D not resolved. CDR1 MDHEN and CDR2 SYDVKM come from the germline V gene. V was pared by 2 bases and J by 3 bases, with 11 bases between. This CDR3 has 14 residues. The CDR3 spells CASSLAVPVYEQYF. CDR3 sequence (DNA): TGTGCCAGCAGTTTAGCGGTGCCTGTCTACGAGCAGTACTTC.

The V call is TRBV9, the J call TRBJ2-2, with a tentative D call TRBD2 (5 bases). CDR1 SGDLS and CDR2 YYNGEE come from the germline V gene. Trimming removed 4 bases at V and 7 bases at J, with 17 bases between. The length of the CDR3 is 15 residues. The CDR3 spells CASSPGNTGYGELFF. The CDR3 bases are TGTGCCAGCAGCCCCGGGAACACGGGGTACGGGGAGCTGTTTTTT.

The chain links TRBV5-8 to TRBJ1-5; D ambiguous. The V and J ends lost 6 bases and 0 bases respectively, with 13 bases between them. CDR3 length equals 15 residues. Germline CDR1 reads SGHTS; CDR2 reads YDEGEE. In DNA form, the CDR3 reads TGTGCCAGCAATCGGGAGGAATATAGCAATCAGCCCCAGCATTTT. This sequence encodes CASNREEYSNQPQHF. Complete variable domain (other parts from reference TRBV5-8 and TRBJ1-5): EAGVTQSPTHLIKTRGQQATLRCSPISGHTSVYWYQQALGLGLQFLLWYDEGEERNRGNFPPRFSGRQFPNYSSELNVNALELEDSALYLCASNREEYSNQPQHFGDGTRLSIL.

The rearrangement links TRBV7-9 to TRBJ2-3, with 7 bases that match TRBD2. From germline, CDR1 is SEHNR and CDR2 FQNEAQ (reference sequence). V shed 5 bases, J shed 0 bases, and the junction held 5 bases outside the gene matches. The CDR3 consists of 15 residues. The CDR3 spells CASSILGGSTDTQYF. CDR3 nucleotide sequence: TGTGCCAGCAGCATCCTGGGGGGGAGCACAGATACGCAGTATTTT.

The CDR3 reads CARGLNTEAFF. The CDR3 DNA reads TGTGCCCGGGGTCTAAACACTGAAGCTTTCTTT. The chain joins TRBV30 to TRBJ1-1; D unclear. Germline loops: CDR1 GTSNPN, CDR2 SVGIG (reference sequence). V lost 8 bases, J lost 2 bases, and 9 bases lay in between. The CDR3 runs to 11 residues.

The chain combines TRBV29-1 with TRBJ2-3; 8 positions agree with TRBD1. Germline values: CDR1 SQVTM, CDR2 ANQGSEA. The CDR3 is made up of 14 amino acids. Unmatched junction bases numbered 6, after V lost 6 bases and J lost 1 base. CDR3 residues: CSVENRGGTDTQYF. As DNA, the CDR3 is TGCAGCGTGGAAAACAGGGGGGGCACAGATACGCAGTATTTT.

The rearrangement joins TRBV5-1 to TRBJ2-1; 7 bases align to TRBD1. Trimming removed 4 bases from V and 6 bases from J; junction bases left unmatched: 4. The germline V gene has CDR1 SGHRS and CDR2 YFSETQ. The length of the CDR3 is 13 residues. The CDR3 sequence is CASSGGQRNEQFF. CDR3 sequence (DNA): TGCGCCAGCAGCGGGGGACAGCGCAATGAGCAGTTCTTC.

The chain is built from TRBV7-3 and TRBJ2-1; D possibly corresponds to TRBD2 (6 bases). There are 14 residues in the CDR3. CDR1 and CDR2 (germline): SGHTA, FQGTGA. The V gene lost 5 bases and the J gene lost 14 bases, with 22 bases spanning the gap. The CDR3 nucleotides are TGTGCCAGCAGCCACCCCTCCGGAGGGCAAGGGAAGTTCTTC. Translation gives CASSHPSGGQGKFF. The whole variable domain, remainder taken from reference TRBV7-3 and TRBJ2-1, is GAGVSQTPSNKVTEKGKYVELRCDPISGHTALYWYRQSLGQGPEFLIYFQGTGAADDSGLPNDRFFAVRPEGSVSTLKIQRTERGDSAVYLCASSHPSGGQGKFFGPGTRLTVL.